A single sample is the source of the 2 T cell receptor beta chains below, sequenced in a study of blood T cell repertoires in COVID-19. Some clones are missing from TCRdb's copy, which holds only in-frame ones; the method was immunoSEQ multiplex PCR. The sample lists about 160,000 clones, 60% to 85% seen once, with about 7.8% in the top ten. The sample was peripheral blood. These TCRs come from an older woman with COVID-19, enrolled during active disease.

The sample holds one count of this clone. CDR3 sequence: CASSPLSGPGANVLTF. The CDR3 region has the DNA TGTGCCAGCAGCCCCCTCTCGGGTCCCGGGGCCAACGTCCTGACTTTC. V is TRBV4-2 and J is TRBJ2-6; no reliable D call. CDR3 length: 16 residues. Germline V lookup: CDR1 LGHNA, CDR2 YNFKEQ. The germline V and J ends were trimmed by 4 bases and 4 bases, with 14 bases remaining between them.

This sequence joins TRBV11-3 and TRBJ2-1; 10 bases map to TRBD1. The CDR3 runs to 15 residues. Germline values: CDR1 SGHNT, CDR2 YENEEA. V lost 5 bases, J lost 4 bases, and 5 bases stayed unmatched. In DNA form, the CDR3 reads TGTGCCAGCAGCCGCTTGGGACAGGGGTACAATGAGCAGTTCTTC. Translated: CASSRLGQGYNEQFF.